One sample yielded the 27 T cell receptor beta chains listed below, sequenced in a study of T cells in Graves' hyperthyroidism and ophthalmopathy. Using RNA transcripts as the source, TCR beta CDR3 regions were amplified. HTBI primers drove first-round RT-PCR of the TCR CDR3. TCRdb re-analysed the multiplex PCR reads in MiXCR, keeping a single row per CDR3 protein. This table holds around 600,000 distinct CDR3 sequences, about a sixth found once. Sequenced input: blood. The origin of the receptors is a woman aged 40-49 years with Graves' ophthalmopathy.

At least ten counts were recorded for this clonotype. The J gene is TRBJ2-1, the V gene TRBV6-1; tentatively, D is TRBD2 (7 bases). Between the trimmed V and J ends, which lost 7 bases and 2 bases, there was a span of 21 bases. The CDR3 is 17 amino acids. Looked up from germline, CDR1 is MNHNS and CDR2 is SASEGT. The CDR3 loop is CASKPGGGRGTYNEQFF. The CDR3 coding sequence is TGTGCCAGCAAACCGGGCGGGGGCCGGGGGACCTACAATGAGCAGTTCTTC.

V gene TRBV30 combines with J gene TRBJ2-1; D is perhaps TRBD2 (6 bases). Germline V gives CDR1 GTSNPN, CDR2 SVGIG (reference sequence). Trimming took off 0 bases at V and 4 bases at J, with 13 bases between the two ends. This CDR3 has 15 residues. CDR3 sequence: CAWSVSGRIYNEQFF. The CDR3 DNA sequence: TGTGCCTGGAGTGTTTCGGGGAGGATTTACAATGAGCAGTTCTTC. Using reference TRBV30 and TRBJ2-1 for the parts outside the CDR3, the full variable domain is SQTIHQWPATLVQPVGSPLSLECTVEGTSNPNLYWYRQAAGRGLQLLFYSVGIGQISSEVPQNLSASRPQDRQFILSSKKLLLSDSGFYLCAWSVSGRIYNEQFFGPGTRLTVL.

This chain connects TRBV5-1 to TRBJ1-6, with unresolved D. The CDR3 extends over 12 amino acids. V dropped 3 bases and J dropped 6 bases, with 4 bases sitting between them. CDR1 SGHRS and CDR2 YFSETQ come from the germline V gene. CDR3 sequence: CASSSPNSPLHF. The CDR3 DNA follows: TGCGCCAGCAGCTCCCCTAATTCACCCCTCCACTTT.

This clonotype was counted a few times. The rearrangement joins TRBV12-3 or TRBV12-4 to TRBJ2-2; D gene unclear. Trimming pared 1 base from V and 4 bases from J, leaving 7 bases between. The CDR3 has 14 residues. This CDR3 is CASSLGQATGELFF. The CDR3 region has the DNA TGTGCCAGCAGTTTAGGCCAGGCCACCGGGGAGCTGTTTTTT.

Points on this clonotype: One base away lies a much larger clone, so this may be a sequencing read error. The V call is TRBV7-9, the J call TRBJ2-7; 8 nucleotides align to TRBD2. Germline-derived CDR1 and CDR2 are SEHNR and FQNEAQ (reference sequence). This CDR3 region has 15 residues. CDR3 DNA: TGTACCAGCAGCTCCACGGGACTAGGACACTACGAGCAGTACTTC. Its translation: CTSSSTGLGHYEQYF.

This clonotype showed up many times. The CDR3 protein is CASSLGDRISNQPQHF. The DNA for the CDR3 is TGTGCCAGCAGCTTGGGGGACAGAATTAGCAATCAGCCCCAGCATTTT. The chain combines TRBV7-8 with TRBJ1-5; 7 nucleotides align to TRBD1. V shed 3 bases, J shed 0 bases, and the junction held 5 bases outside the gene matches. This CDR3 comprises 16 residues. Per the germline V gene, CDR1 is SGHVS and CDR2 is FQNEAQ. Variable domain in full (rest from reference TRBV7-8 and TRBJ1-5): GAGVSQSPRYKVAKRGQDVALRCDPISGHVSLFWYQQALGQGPEFLTYFQNEAQLDKSGLPSDRFFAERPEGSVSTLKIQRTQQEDSAVYLCASSLGDRISNQPQHFGDGTRLSIL.

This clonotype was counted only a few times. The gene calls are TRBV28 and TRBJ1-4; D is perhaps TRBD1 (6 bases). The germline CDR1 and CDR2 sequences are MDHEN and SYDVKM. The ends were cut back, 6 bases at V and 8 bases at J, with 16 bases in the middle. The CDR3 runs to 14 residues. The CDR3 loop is CASSLTGTREKLFF. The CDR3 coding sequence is TGTGCCAGCAGCCTAACAGGGACTCGGGAAAAACTGTTTTTT.

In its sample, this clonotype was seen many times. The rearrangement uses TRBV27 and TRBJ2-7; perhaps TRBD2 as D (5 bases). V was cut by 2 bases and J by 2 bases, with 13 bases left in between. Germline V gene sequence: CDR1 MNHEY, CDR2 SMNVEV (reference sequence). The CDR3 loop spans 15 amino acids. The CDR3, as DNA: TGTGCCAGCAGTTTAGATGGCGGGCGAACCTACGAGCAGTACTTC. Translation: CASSLDGGRTYEQYF.

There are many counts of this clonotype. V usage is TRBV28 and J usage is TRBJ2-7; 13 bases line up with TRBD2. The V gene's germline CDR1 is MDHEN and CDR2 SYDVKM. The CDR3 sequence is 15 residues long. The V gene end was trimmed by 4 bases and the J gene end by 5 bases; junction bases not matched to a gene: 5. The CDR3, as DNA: TGTGCCAGCAGTTACGGGACTAGCGGGAAACACGAGCAGTACTTC. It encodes CASSYGTSGKHEQYF.

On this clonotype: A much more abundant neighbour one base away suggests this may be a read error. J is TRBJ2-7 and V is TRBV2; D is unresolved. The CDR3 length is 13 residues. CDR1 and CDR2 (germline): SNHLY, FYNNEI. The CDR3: CASTNDKSYGQYF. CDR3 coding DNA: TGTGCCAGCACCAACGACAAAAGCTACGGGCAGTACTTC.

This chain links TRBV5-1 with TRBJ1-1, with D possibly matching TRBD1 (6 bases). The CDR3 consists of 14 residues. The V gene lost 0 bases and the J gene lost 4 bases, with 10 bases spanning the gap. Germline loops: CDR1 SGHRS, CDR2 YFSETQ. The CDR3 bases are TGCGCCAGCAGCTTGGAGGGGGAAGGCACTGAAGCTTTCTTT. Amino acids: CASSLEGEGTEAFF.

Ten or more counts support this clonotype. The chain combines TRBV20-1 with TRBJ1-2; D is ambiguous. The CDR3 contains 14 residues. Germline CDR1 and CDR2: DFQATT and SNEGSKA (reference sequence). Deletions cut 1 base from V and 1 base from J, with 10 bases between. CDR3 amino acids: CSARGHPNNYGYTF. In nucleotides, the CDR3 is TGCAGTGCTAGAGGGCACCCTAATAACTATGGCTACACCTTC.

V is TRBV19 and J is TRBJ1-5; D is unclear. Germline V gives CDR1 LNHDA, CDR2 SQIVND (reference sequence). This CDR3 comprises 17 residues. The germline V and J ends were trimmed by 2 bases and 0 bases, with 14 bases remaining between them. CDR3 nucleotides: TGTGCCAGTAGTATATATGGTACAGAGTATAGCAATCAGCCCCAGCATTTT. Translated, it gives CASSIYGTEYSNQPQHF.

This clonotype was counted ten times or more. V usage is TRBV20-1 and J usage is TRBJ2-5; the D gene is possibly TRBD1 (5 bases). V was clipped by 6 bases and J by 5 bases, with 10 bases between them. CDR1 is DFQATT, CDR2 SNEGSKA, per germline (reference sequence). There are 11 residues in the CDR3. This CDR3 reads CSAASGETQYF. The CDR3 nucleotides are TGCAGTGCCGCCTCAGGGGAGACCCAGTACTTC.

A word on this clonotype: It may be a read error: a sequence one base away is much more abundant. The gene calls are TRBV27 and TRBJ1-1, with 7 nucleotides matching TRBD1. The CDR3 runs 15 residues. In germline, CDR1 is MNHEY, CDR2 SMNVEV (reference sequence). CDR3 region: CASSPRRTGDTETFF. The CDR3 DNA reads TGTGCCAGCAGTCCGCGTCGTACAGGGGATACTGAAACTTTCTTT.

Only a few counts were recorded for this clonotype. CDR3 coding DNA: TGTGCCAGCAGCCCCTGGCCTGACGATACGCAGTATTTT. It yields the protein CASSPWPDDTQYF. This chain connects TRBV9 to TRBJ2-3; D call uncertain. The germline V gene encodes CDR1 SGDLS and CDR2 YYNGEE. V lost 4 bases to trimming and J lost 6 bases, with 12 bases between them. The CDR3 extends over 13 amino acids.

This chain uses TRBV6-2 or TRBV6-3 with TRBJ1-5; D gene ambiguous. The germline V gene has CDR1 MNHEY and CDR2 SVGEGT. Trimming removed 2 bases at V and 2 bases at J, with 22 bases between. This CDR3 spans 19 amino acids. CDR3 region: CASSYLPLANPGGNQPQHF. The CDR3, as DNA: TGTGCCAGCAGTTACCTTCCCCTCGCGAACCCCGGGGGCAATCAGCCCCAGCATTTT.

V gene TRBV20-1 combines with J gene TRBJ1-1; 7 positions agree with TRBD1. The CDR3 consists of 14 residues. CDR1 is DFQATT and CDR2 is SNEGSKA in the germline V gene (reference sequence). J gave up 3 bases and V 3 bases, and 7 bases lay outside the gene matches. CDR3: CSARRQGQDTEAFF. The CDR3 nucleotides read TGCAGTGCTAGGAGACAGGGCCAAGACACTGAAGCTTTCTTT.

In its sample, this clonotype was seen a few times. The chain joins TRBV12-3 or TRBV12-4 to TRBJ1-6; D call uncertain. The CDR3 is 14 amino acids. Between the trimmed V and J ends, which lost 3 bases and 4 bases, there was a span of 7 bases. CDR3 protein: CASSFQVYNSPLHF. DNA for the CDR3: TGTGCCAGCAGTTTTCAGGTTTATAATTCACCCCTCCACTTT.

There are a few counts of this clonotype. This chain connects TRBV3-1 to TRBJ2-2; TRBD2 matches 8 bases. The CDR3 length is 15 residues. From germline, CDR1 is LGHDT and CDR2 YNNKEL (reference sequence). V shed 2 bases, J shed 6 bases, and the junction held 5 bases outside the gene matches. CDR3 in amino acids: CASSQIAGSSGELFF. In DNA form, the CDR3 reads TGTGCCAGCAGCCAAATAGCGGGAAGTTCCGGGGAGCTGTTTTTT.

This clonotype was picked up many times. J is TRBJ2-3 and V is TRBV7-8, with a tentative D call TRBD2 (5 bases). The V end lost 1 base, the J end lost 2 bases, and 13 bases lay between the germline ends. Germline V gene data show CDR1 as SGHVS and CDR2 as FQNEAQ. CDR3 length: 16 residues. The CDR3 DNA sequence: TGTGCCAGCAGCTTAGACCCCCGAGGGAACACAGATACGCAGTATTTT. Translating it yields CASSLDPRGNTDTQYF.

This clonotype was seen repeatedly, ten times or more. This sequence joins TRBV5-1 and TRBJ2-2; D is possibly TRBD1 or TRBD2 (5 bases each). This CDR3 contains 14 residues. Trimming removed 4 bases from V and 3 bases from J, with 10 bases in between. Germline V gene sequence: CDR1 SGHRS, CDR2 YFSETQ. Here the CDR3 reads CASSPGTDTGELFF. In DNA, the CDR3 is TGCGCCAGCAGCCCTGGGACGGACACCGGGGAGCTGTTTTTT.

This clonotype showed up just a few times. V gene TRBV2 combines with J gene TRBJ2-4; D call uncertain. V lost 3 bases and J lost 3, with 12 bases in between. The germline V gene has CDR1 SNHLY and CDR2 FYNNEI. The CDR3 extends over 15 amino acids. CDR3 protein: CASSDPLAYKNIQYF. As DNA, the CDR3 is TGTGCCAGCAGTGACCCCTTGGCTTACAAAAACATTCAGTACTTC.

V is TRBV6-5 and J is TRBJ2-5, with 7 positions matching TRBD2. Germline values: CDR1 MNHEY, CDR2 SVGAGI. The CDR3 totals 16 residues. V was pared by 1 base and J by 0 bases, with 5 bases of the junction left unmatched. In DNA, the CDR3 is TGTGCCAGCAGTTACTTGGGAGGGACGAACCAAGAGACCCAGTACTTC. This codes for CASSYLGGTNQETQYF.

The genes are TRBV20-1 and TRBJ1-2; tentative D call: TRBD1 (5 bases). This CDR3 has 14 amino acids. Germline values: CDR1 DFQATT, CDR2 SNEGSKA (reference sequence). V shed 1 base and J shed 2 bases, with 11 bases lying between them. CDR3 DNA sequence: TGCAGTGCTAGAGGCAGGGAATCCAACTATGGCTACACCTTC. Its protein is CSARGRESNYGYTF.

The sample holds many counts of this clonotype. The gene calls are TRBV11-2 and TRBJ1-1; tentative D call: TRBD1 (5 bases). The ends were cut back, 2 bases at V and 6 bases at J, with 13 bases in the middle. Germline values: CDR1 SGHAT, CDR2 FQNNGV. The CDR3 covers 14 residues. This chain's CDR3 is CASSLQGEGAEAFF. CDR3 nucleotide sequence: TGTGCCAGCAGCTTACAGGGTGAAGGCGCTGAAGCTTTCTTT. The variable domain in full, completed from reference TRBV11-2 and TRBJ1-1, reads EAGVAQSPRYKIIEKRQSVAFWCNPISGHATLYWYQQILGQGPKLLIQFQNNGVVDDSQLPKDRFSAERLKGVDSTLKIQPAKLEDSAVYLCASSLQGEGAEAFFGQGTRLTVV.

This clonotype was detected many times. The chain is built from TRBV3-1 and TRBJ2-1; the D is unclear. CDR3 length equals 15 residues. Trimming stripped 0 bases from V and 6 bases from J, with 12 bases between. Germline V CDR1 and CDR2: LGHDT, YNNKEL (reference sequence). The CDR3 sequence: CASSQDQTRINEQFF. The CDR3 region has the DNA TGTGCCAGCAGCCAAGATCAGACACGGATCAATGAGCAGTTCTTC.